Shown below are 29 T cell receptor beta chains from a single sample sequenced in a study of cytomegalovirus exposure and HLA in healthy donors. Both 60 Vbeta primers and 13 Jbeta primers went into the PCR. Sequencing used immunoSEQ multiplex PCR; TCRdb keeps in-frame clones, though not all of them. The sample includes over 150,000 clones, 75% of them seen just once. Source material: PBMCs. These receptor sequences come from a male donor in good health and CMV-seronegative.

CDR3 coding DNA: TGTGCCAGTAGCCTTACCTTTAGCGGTAGCACAGATACGCAGTATTTT. This gives the protein CASSLTFSGSTDTQYF. This rearrangement joins TRBV19 to TRBJ2-3, with D possibly being TRBD2 (6 bases). V lost 6 bases and J lost 0, with 16 bases in between. Germline CDR1 reads LNHDA; CDR2 reads SQIVND (reference sequence). This CDR3 region has 16 residues.

The chain's CDR3 is CASRLDGQPQHF. The CDR3 DNA reads as TGTGCCAGCAGACTAGACGGGCAGCCCCAGCATTTT. This chain joins TRBV28 and TRBJ1-5, with D unclear. CDR1 is MDHEN, CDR2 SYDVKM, per germline. The V gene lost 6 bases and the J gene lost 7 bases, with 10 bases spanning the gap. The CDR3 is made up of 12 amino acids.

The rearrangement uses TRBV18 and TRBJ1-5; unclear D gene. CDR1 is KGHSH, CDR2 LQKENI, per germline. Trimming pared 2 bases from V and 8 bases from J, leaving 10 bases between. CDR3 size: 13 residues. In nucleotides, the CDR3 is TGTGCCAGCTCACCAAGAGGGAGTGAGCCCCAGCATTTT. Protein sequence: CASSPRGSEPQHF.

The J gene is TRBJ1-1, the V gene TRBV25-1; 9 nucleotides line up with TRBD1. V shed 5 bases and J 5 bases; nucleotides not matched to a gene: 9. CDR1 and CDR2 from the germline V gene are MGHDK and SYGVNS. This CDR3 has 15 amino acids. CDR3 nucleotides: TGTGCCAGCAGTACGTCCACAGGGGGCAGGACTGAAGCTTTCTTT. Protein product: CASSTSTGGRTEAFF. Drawing the rest from reference TRBV25-1 and TRBJ1-1, the complete variable domain is EADIYQTPRYLVIGTGKKITLECSQTMGHDKMYWYQQDPGMELHLIHYSYGVNSTEKGDLSSESTVSRIRTEHFPLTLESARPSHTSQYLCASSTSTGGRTEAFFGQGTRLTVV.

The chain has TRBV7-3 and TRBJ2-3; a possible D gene is TRBD1 (6 bases). V was clipped by 5 bases and J by 11 bases, with 17 bases between them. The germline gives CDR1 SGHTA, CDR2 FQGTGA. This CDR3 is 13 amino acids long. The CDR3 is CASSDRTQDRQYF. The DNA for the CDR3 is TGTGCCAGCAGCGATAGGACGCAGGACAGGCAGTATTTT.

V and J are TRBV5-1 and TRBJ2-1, with 8 nucleotides matching TRBD2. The ends lost 0 bases at V and 5 bases at J; junction bases unmatched: 7. Germline V gene data show CDR1 as SGHRS and CDR2 as YFSETQ. This CDR3 has 16 amino acids. As DNA, the CDR3 is TGCGCCAGCAGCTTGGCCGTACTAGCGGATGACAATGAGCAGTTCTTC. Its translation: CASSLAVLADDNEQFF.

This clone has a handful of counts. The chain couples TRBV7-8 to TRBJ1-3, with D possibly TRBD1 on 5 matching bases. Germline V gives CDR1 SGHVS, CDR2 FQNEAQ. The CDR3 runs to 15 residues. Trimming stripped 0 bases from V and 4 bases from J, with 10 bases between. The CDR3 region has the DNA TGTGCCAGCAGCTTAGCGAAGGGGTTCGGAAACACCATATATTTT. It encodes CASSLAKGFGNTIYF.

J is TRBJ1-2 and V is TRBV27; 9 nucleotides match TRBD1. The V segment lost 5 bases and the J segment 9 bases; nucleotides outside the gene matches: 7. Germline CDR1 and CDR2: MNHEY and SMNVEV (reference sequence). This CDR3 comprises 13 residues. In DNA form, the CDR3 reads TGTGCCAGCAGTCCTGACAGGGGGAGTAGCTACACCTTC. Its translation is CASSPDRGSSYTF.

The rearrangement uses TRBV7-2 and TRBJ1-6, with 8 bases aligning to TRBD1. The V gene end was trimmed by 4 bases and the J gene end by 8 bases; junction bases not matched to a gene: 7. The CDR3 consists of 15 residues. Germline V gene sequence: CDR1 SGHTA, CDR2 FQGNSA. This chain's CDR3 is CASSSDRVSYSPLHF. In nucleotides, the CDR3 is TGTGCCAGCAGCTCGGACAGGGTATCCTATTCACCCCTCCACTTT.

This chain joins TRBV6-1 and TRBJ1-5; 7 bases fit TRBD1. The trim removed 4 bases at V and 2 bases at J, leaving 5 bases unmatched. This CDR3 spans 15 amino acids. Germline V gives CDR1 MNHNS, CDR2 SASEGT. In DNA, the CDR3 is TGTGCCAGCAGTGTACCCGGGACAGGCAATCAGCCCCAGCATTTT. Translated: CASSVPGTGNQPQHF.

This chain uses TRBV29-1 with TRBJ2-3; TRBD2 matches 16 bases. V lost 7 bases to trimming and J lost 5 bases; unmatched junction nucleotides: 6. The CDR3 has 15 residues. Germline assignment: CDR1 SQVTM and CDR2 ANQGSEA. This CDR3 is CSAGGLAGGEDTQYF. The CDR3 DNA reads TGCAGCGCTGGGGGACTAGCGGGGGGGGAAGATACGCAGTATTTT.

The V gene is TRBV28, the J gene TRBJ2-2; 8 nucleotides agree with TRBD1. CDR3 length: 17 amino acids. After removal of 3 bases from V and 3 bases from J, the junction contained 9 bases not matched to a gene. Germline loops: CDR1 MDHEN, CDR2 SYDVKM. The CDR3 DNA reads TGTGCCAGCAGTTTGATGAGACAGGGGTGGGACACCGGGGAGCTGTTTTTT. This encodes CASSLMRQGWDTGELFF.

A single count supports this clone. This chain connects TRBV28 to TRBJ2-5; possible D gene TRBD2, 5 bases. This CDR3 is built from 13 residues. Per germline, CDR1 MDHEN and CDR2 SYDVKM. The V end was cut by 6 bases, the J end by 12 bases, with 20 bases between. CDR3 DNA sequence: TGTGCCAGCAGCACCCTATCTGCGGGTGGGGAGTACTTC. It codes for CASSTLSAGGEYF. Combining the CDR3 with reference TRBV28 and TRBJ2-5 gives the whole variable domain DVKVTQSSRYLVKRTGEKVFLECVQDMDHENMFWYRQDPGLGLRLIYFSYDVKMKEKGDIPEGYSVSREKKERFSLILESASTNQTSMYLCASSTLSAGGEYFGPGTRLLVL.

This chain joins TRBV28 and TRBJ2-1, with 9 bases matching TRBD2. The CDR3 totals 13 residues. Trimming took 7 bases from V and 5 from J; bases not matched to a gene: 3. Germline V gene sequence: CDR1 MDHEN, CDR2 SYDVKM. The CDR3 sequence: CASTSGRHNEQFF. The CDR3 DNA reads as TGTGCCAGCACGAGCGGGAGGCACAATGAGCAGTTCTTC.

This clone has only a few counts. The V gene is TRBV10-3, the J gene TRBJ1-1; 7 bases fit TRBD1. The CDR3 runs to 15 residues. Germline CDR1 reads ENHRY; CDR2 reads SYGVKD. V was clipped by 2 bases and J by 4 bases; unmatched bases: 7. The CDR3 loop reads CAISEQGVELTEAFF. The CDR3 coding sequence is TGTGCCATCAGTGAGCAGGGGGTCGAACTCACTGAAGCTTTCTTT.

The chain is built from TRBV6-5 and TRBJ1-3; D is unclear. Between the trimmed V and J ends, which lost 5 bases and 1 base, there was a span of 12 bases. The CDR3 is 15 amino acids. Germline values: CDR1 MNHEY, CDR2 SVGAGI. CDR3 bases: TGTGCCAGCAGTAGATGGAGGACTTCTGGAAACACCATATATTTT. Protein product: CASSRWRTSGNTIYF.

This clone was seen just once. The V and J genes are TRBV5-4 and TRBJ2-1; D not resolved. The germline V and J ends were trimmed by 0 bases and 9 bases, with 4 bases remaining between them. The CDR3 length is 11 residues. Germline values: CDR1 SGHNT, CDR2 YYREEE (reference sequence). CDR3 residues: CASSLVSEQFF. The CDR3 region has the DNA TGTGCCAGCAGCTTGGTCAGTGAGCAGTTCTTC.

Concerning this clone: At one boundary the junction diverges from the germline segment, which might be a read error. The rearrangement links TRBV7-9 to TRBJ1-5; maybe TRBD1 (5 bases). The CDR3 contains 14 residues. Germline CDR1 reads SEHNR; CDR2 reads FQNEAQ (reference sequence). CDR3 loop: CSSSFQGFNQPQHF. The CDR3 nucleotides read TGTTCCAGCAGCTTTCAGGGCTTCAATCAGCCCCAGCATTTT.

This chain uses TRBV2 with TRBJ1-5; D perhaps matches TRBD1 (6 bases). The germline V gene has CDR1 SNHLY and CDR2 FYNNEI. This CDR3 spans 14 amino acids. V lost 6 bases and J 3 bases, leaving 12 bases between the germline ends. The CDR3 sequence is CASSRDMINQPQHF. CDR3 coding DNA: TGTGCCAGCAGCCGGGACATGATCAATCAGCCCCAGCATTTT.

This chain uses TRBV19 with TRBJ2-1; 13 bases agree with TRBD2. Per the germline V gene, CDR1 is LNHDA and CDR2 is SQIVND (reference sequence). The length of the CDR3 is 18 residues. V dropped 3 bases and J dropped 4; count of bases not matched to a gene: 9. Here the CDR3 reads CASSIIPETSGRYNEQFF. The CDR3 DNA reads TGTGCCAGTAGTATTATTCCCGAGACTAGCGGGAGGTACAATGAGCAGTTCTTC.

This rearrangement joins TRBV10-3 to TRBJ1-5; TRBD1 might be the D (6 bases). This CDR3 contains 16 residues. Trimming took 0 bases from V and 1 from J, leaving 10 bases between them. Germline V gene sequence: CDR1 ENHRY, CDR2 SYGVKD. Here the CDR3 DNA reads TGTGCCATCAGTGAGTCGGGGGCGGCGAGCAATCAGCCCCAGCATTTT. Residues: CAISESGAASNQPQHF.

The chain recombines TRBV5-4 with TRBJ2-7, with TRBD2 as a possible D gene (6 bases). The CDR3 spans 13 residues. Looked up from germline, CDR1 is SGHNT and CDR2 is YYREEE (reference sequence). Trimming took 1 base from V and 5 from J, leaving 10 bases between them. The CDR3 loop reads CASSLRGGDEQYF. The CDR3, as DNA: TGTGCCAGCAGCTTGAGAGGAGGGGACGAGCAGTACTTC.

The V gene is TRBV9, the J gene TRBJ2-2; D is uncertain. V lost 1 base, J lost 0 bases, and 4 bases lay in between. The germline V gene encodes CDR1 SGDLS and CDR2 YYNGEE. The CDR3 is 14 amino acids. CDR3 sequence: CASSVFTNTGELFF. Here the CDR3 DNA reads TGTGCCAGCAGCGTATTTACGAACACCGGGGAGCTGTTTTTT.

This chain links TRBV19 with TRBJ2-1, with 8 nucleotides matching TRBD2. The V gene end was trimmed by 2 bases and the J gene end by 0 bases; junction bases not matched to a gene: 9. Germline CDR1 LNHDA, CDR2 SQIVND (reference sequence). The length of the CDR3 is 18 residues. The CDR3 nucleotides are TGTGCCAGTAGTATAAAAAGCGGGGGCCCTAGCTCCTACAATGAGCAGTTCTTC. It codes for CASSIKSGGPSSYNEQFF.

On this clone itself: Within the sample, other DNA sequences also encode this same CDR3. V and J are TRBV6-5 and TRBJ1-5; a possible D gene is TRBD1 (6 bases). Trimming shortened V by 6 bases and J by 4 bases, and 10 bases separated the two germline ends. Germline CDR1 MNHEY, CDR2 SVGAGI. This CDR3 contains 13 residues. CDR3 nucleotides: TGTGCCAGCAGCCTCGACAGGAATCAGCCCCAGCATTTT. Protein: CASSLDRNQPQHF.

In nucleotides, the CDR3 is TGTGCCAGCAGGTCCAATAGCGGGGACCCTTTCCAGTTCTTC. Its protein is CASRSNSGDPFQFF. The chain employs TRBV11-2 and TRBJ2-1, with 8 bases aligning to TRBD2. The V and J ends lost 6 bases and 13 bases, in that order; junction bases with no gene match: 14. This CDR3 has 14 amino acids. Germline V gene lookup returns CDR1 SGHAT and CDR2 FQNNGV.

The rearrangement links TRBV28 to TRBJ1-4; no definite D call. The CDR3 covers 13 residues. The V gene's germline CDR1 is MDHEN and CDR2 SYDVKM. V was pared by 6 bases and J by 4 bases, with 9 bases between. This CDR3 reads CASRADINEKLFF. CDR3 DNA sequence: TGTGCCAGCAGGGCAGACATTAATGAAAAACTGTTTTTT.

The chain is built from TRBV28 and TRBJ1-1; a weak D match, TRBD1 (5 bases). The V end was cut by 6 bases, the J end by 0 bases, with 8 bases between. The CDR3 extends over 13 amino acids. Germline V gene data show CDR1 as MDHEN and CDR2 as SYDVKM. Written as DNA, the CDR3 is TGTGCCAGCAGAGAGACAGTGAACACTGAAGCTTTCTTT. Encoded protein: CASRETVNTEAFF.

This clone was seen only a few times. CDR3 residues: CASRSGQGRGYGYTF. CDR3 nucleotide sequence: TGTGCCAGCAGATCGGGACAGGGGAGGGGCTATGGCTACACCTTC. The gene calls are TRBV6-5 and TRBJ1-2; the match to TRBD1 covers 10 bases. There are 15 residues in the CDR3. Losses at the gene ends were 6 bases for V and 4 bases for J; bases not matched to a gene: 8. CDR1 is MNHEY and CDR2 is SVGAGI in the germline V gene.